The 7 T cell receptor beta chains presented below share a single source sample, sequenced in a study of low-dose radiotherapy and immunotherapy resistance in tumors. Gene-specific TRAV and TRBV primers were used for first-strand cDNA, covering alpha and beta chains. The TCRs were subjected to amplification over about 20 PCR cycles employing a constant-region primer in conjunction with a V-primer adapter. TCRdb used MiXCR to reprocess the reads, holding one entry per CDR3 protein. The table lists about 64,000 distinct CDR3 sequences, about a quarter of them singletons. Specified time point: before trial treatment. This sample comprised PBMCs, obtained before treatment. Every receptor here comes from a male donor with rectosigmoid adenocarcinoma.

The CDR3: CSSPGQGPLETQYF. CDR3 DNA: TGCAGCTCACCGGGACAGGGGCCCTTAGAGACCCAGTACTTC. The J gene is TRBJ2-5, the V gene TRBV29-1; TRBD1 matches at 10 bases. With 8 bases clipped from V and 4 bases from J, the junction kept 10 bases outside the gene matches. Germline V lookup: CDR1 SQVTM, CDR2 ANQGSEA. The CDR3 length is 14 residues.

This clonotype was seen ten or more times. The chain couples TRBV18 to TRBJ2-5, with D tentatively TRBD1 or TRBD2 (5 bases each). This CDR3 region has 17 residues. Germline CDR1 reads KGHSH; CDR2 reads LQKENI. V dropped 3 bases and J dropped 7 bases, with 24 bases sitting between them. This chain's CDR3 is CASSPGTEAWAAGTQYF. CDR3 DNA: TGTGCCAGCTCACCCGGGACGGAGGCTTGGGCGGCCGGGACCCAGTACTTC.

The table lists this clonotype with many counts. J is TRBJ2-1 and V is TRBV28, with D perhaps TRBD1 (6 bases). Germline CDR1 is MDHEN and CDR2 is SYDVKM. V was cut by 3 bases and J by 9 bases, with 18 bases left in between. CDR3 length: 15 amino acids. In nucleotides, the CDR3 is TGTGCCAGCAGTTTGAGGTGGGGGCCGTTCGGTGAGCAGTTCTTC. Protein sequence: CASSLRWGPFGEQFF.

This clonotype was counted ten times or more. The chain couples TRBV6-2 or TRBV6-3 to TRBJ2-6; TRBD1 might be the D (5 bases). Trimming pared 6 bases from V and 4 bases from J, leaving 13 bases between. This CDR3 comprises 15 residues. Germline CDR1 and CDR2: MNHEY and SVGEGT. CDR3 amino acids: CASSDKGSGANVLTF. CDR3 DNA: TGTGCCAGCAGCGACAAGGGGTCCGGGGCCAACGTCCTGACTTTC.

This clonotype has at least ten counts. At one of its ends the junction is not consistent with the germline gene, which may arise from a read error. V usage is TRBV5-1 and J usage is TRBJ2-3, with 8 bases identical to TRBD2. Germline CDR1 SGHRS, CDR2 YFSETQ. The CDR3 is 15 residues long. The CDR3 spells CASSPPGLVTDTQYF. CDR3 bases: TGTGCCAGCAGCCCCCCGGGACTAGTCACAGATACGCAGTATTTT.

A single count supports this clonotype. The CDR3 is CSAAWLFRNEQFF. For the CDR3, the DNA is TGCAGCGCGGCATGGTTATTTCGCAATGAGCAGTTCTTC. V and J are TRBV29-1 and TRBJ2-1; unclear D gene. The V gene lost 7 bases and the J gene lost 6 bases, with 16 bases spanning the gap. The V gene's germline CDR1 is SQVTM and CDR2 ANQGSEA. This CDR3 is 13 amino acids long.

This clonotype has only a few counts. V usage is TRBV30 and J usage is TRBJ2-1, with 11 bases aligning to TRBD2. The length of the CDR3 is 12 residues. V trimming: 8 bases; J trimming: 10 bases; junction bases outside the gene matches: 7. CDR1 is GTSNPN and CDR2 is SVGIG in the germline V gene (reference sequence). CDR3 amino acids: CAILTSGEEQFF. In DNA form, the CDR3 reads TGTGCCATCCTGACTAGCGGGGAAGAGCAGTTCTTC.